These 20 T cell receptor beta chains came from one sample sequenced in a study of Graves' ophthalmopathy and Graves' hyperthyroidism. RNA transcripts yielded amplified TCR beta CDR3 regions. Second-round multiplex PCR followed a first-round RT-PCR using HTBI primers. TCRdb ran MiXCR on the multiplex PCR reads and lists one entry per CDR3 protein. The sample has around 1,000,000 distinct CDR3 sequences, about 35% seen once. Sequencing used peripheral blood or thyroid tissue (not recorded which). All receptors derive from an adult man with Graves' hyperthyroidism.

The chain links TRBV7-9 to TRBJ1-4, with 12 bases matching TRBD1. J was trimmed by 8 bases and V by 1 base; bases with no gene match: 14. The CDR3 sequence is 19 residues long. The germline gives CDR1 SEHNR, CDR2 FQNEAQ (reference sequence). Here the CDR3 reads CASSLVLAGTGGLEEKLFF. CDR3 DNA sequence: TGTGCCAGCAGCTTAGTCCTCGCGGGGACAGGGGGCTTAGAGGAAAAACTGTTTTTT.

This clonotype was seen only a few times. V usage is TRBV20-1 and J usage is TRBJ2-7, with 13 bases aligning to TRBD2. Unmatched junction bases numbered 7, after V lost 6 bases and J lost 2 bases. The germline V gene has CDR1 DFQATT and CDR2 SNEGSKA (reference sequence). The CDR3 is 15 amino acids. CDR3 region: CSATGTSGEPYEQYF. CDR3 DNA: TGCAGTGCAACCGGGACTAGCGGGGAACCCTACGAGCAGTACTTC.

Turning to this clonotype: One end of the junction varies from germline; a read error may be responsible. The CDR3 is CAASSLVGTGLYEQYF. As DNA, the CDR3 is TGTGCCGCCAGCAGCTTGGTCGGGACAGGGCTCTACGAGCAGTACTTC. The chain links TRBV15 to TRBJ2-7; TRBD1 agrees at 9 bases. The CDR3 length is 16 residues. Per the germline V gene, CDR1 is LNHNV and CDR2 is YYDKDF (reference sequence).

This rearrangement joins TRBV27 to TRBJ1-2; D gene unclear. The germline V gene has CDR1 MNHEY and CDR2 SMNVEV (reference sequence). The V gene lost 5 bases and the J gene lost 14 bases, with 18 bases spanning the gap. This CDR3 is 12 amino acids long. The CDR3 sequence is CASSPPRRHWTF. The CDR3, as DNA: TGTGCCAGCAGTCCCCCACGACGGCATTGGACCTTC.

Regarding this clonotype: With a much larger clone just one base away, this may be a read error. The chain recombines TRBV20-1 with TRBJ1-1, with D unresolved. Trimming left V 5 bases short and J 3 bases short, with 13 bases between. CDR1 is DFQATT and CDR2 is SNEGSKA in the germline V gene (reference sequence). This CDR3 has 13 amino acids. CDR3 sequence (DNA): TGCAGTGCTGACCGTGGAGAGGACACTGAAGCTTTCTTT. It codes for CSADRGEDTEAFF.

This clonotype occurred a few times. This chain joins TRBV30 and TRBJ2-5; D assignment may be TRBD1 or TRBD2 (5 bases each). The CDR3 sequence is 12 residues long. The germline V gene encodes CDR1 GTSNPN and CDR2 SVGIG (reference sequence). V lost 3 bases and J 5 bases, leaving 10 bases between the germline ends. The CDR3 coding sequence is TGTGCCTGGAGACCTGGGACGGAGACCCAGTACTTC. Translated, it gives CAWRPGTETQYF. Variable domain in full (rest from reference TRBV30 and TRBJ2-5): SQTIHQWPATLVQPVGSPLSLECTVEGTSNPNLYWYRQAAGRGLQLLFYSVGIGQISSEVPQNLSASRPQDRQFILSSKKLLLSDSGFYLCAWRPGTETQYFGPGTRLLVL.

This clonotype was counted ten times or more. The rearrangement links TRBV7-8 to TRBJ2-7, with D hard to call. CDR1 is SGHVS, CDR2 FQNEAQ, per germline. V was shortened by 3 bases and J by 2 bases, with 8 bases between the two germline ends. The CDR3 runs 13 residues. The chain's CDR3 is CASSFGRAYEQYF. CDR3 in DNA: TGTGCCAGCAGCTTCGGACGCGCCTACGAGCAGTACTTC.

This chain uses TRBV7-2 with TRBJ2-5; D ambiguous. CDR1 and CDR2 (germline): SGHTA, FQGNSA. Trimming removed 5 bases at V and 2 bases at J, with 12 bases between. The CDR3 is made up of 14 amino acids. CDR3 in amino acids: CASSHGSVQETQYF. DNA of the CDR3: TGTGCCAGCAGCCACGGATCGGTACAAGAGACCCAGTACTTC.

The V and J genes are TRBV25-1 and TRBJ2-5, with D perhaps matching TRBD2 (6 bases). Germline loops: CDR1 MGHDK, CDR2 SYGVNS. The length of the CDR3 is 14 residues. V lost 2 bases and J 1 base, leaving 8 bases between the germline ends. CDR3 in DNA: TGTGCCAGCAGTGAAGGGACTTCCCAAGAGACCCAGTACTTC. This sequence encodes CASSEGTSQETQYF.

This clonotype was counted only a few times. This chain uses TRBV2 with TRBJ2-7; D is uncertain. Germline lookup yields CDR1 SNHLY and CDR2 FYNNEI. The CDR3 is 13 residues long. V dropped 8 bases and J dropped 2 bases, with 13 bases sitting between them. In DNA form, the CDR3 reads TGTGCCAGCTTAACCAGGCGTACCTACGAGCAGTACTTC. Translating gives CASLTRRTYEQYF.

This clonotype has just a few counts. The V gene is TRBV12-3 or TRBV12-4, the J gene TRBJ2-6, with D unresolved. The CDR3 length is 15 residues. V lost 6 bases and J 1 base, leaving 10 bases between the germline ends. The CDR3 region is CASSWGLSGANVLTF. For the CDR3, the DNA is TGTGCCAGCAGCTGGGGTTTATCTGGGGCCAACGTCCTGACTTTC.

This chain joins TRBV7-3 and TRBJ2-2; either TRBD1 or TRBD2 may fit D (5 bases each). Trimming took 0 bases from V and 7 from J, leaving 15 bases between them. Germline CDR1 and CDR2: SGHTA and FQGTGA. This CDR3 has 16 residues. CDR3 in DNA: TGTGCCAGCAGCTTAACGGGGACCGCAGGCGGCGGGGAGCTGTTTTTT. Translation gives CASSLTGTAGGGELFF.

The V gene is TRBV9, the J gene TRBJ2-2; D might be TRBD1 (6 bases). V was cut by 0 bases and J by 3 bases, with 12 bases left in between. Germline V gene sequence: CDR1 SGDLS, CDR2 YYNGEE. This CDR3 has 16 residues. For the CDR3, the DNA is TGTGCCAGCAGCGTAGACAGGGCGGCTTACACCGGGGAGCTGTTTTTT. Translated: CASSVDRAAYTGELFF.

This clonotype showed up just a few times. The chain is built from TRBV2 and TRBJ2-5; D gene unclear. The CDR3 contains 14 residues. V dropped 0 bases and J dropped 5 bases, with 10 bases sitting between them. CDR1 is SNHLY and CDR2 is FYNNEI in the germline V gene. CDR3 loop: CASSEAGPRETQYF. In DNA form, the CDR3 reads TGTGCCAGCAGTGAAGCCGGCCCCCGGGAGACCCAGTACTTC.

The chain links TRBV25-1 to TRBJ1-6; 8 nucleotides align to TRBD1. Losses at the gene ends were 6 bases for V and 6 bases for J; bases not matched to a gene: 7. This CDR3 has 15 amino acids. Germline lookup yields CDR1 MGHDK and CDR2 SYGVNS. The CDR3 region has the DNA TGTGCCAGCAGAAGTGGAGACAGGGGTAATTCACCCCTCCACTTT. This translates into CASRSGDRGNSPLHF. The full variable domain, completed using reference TRBV25-1 and TRBJ1-6, is EADIYQTPRYLVIGTGKKITLECSQTMGHDKMYWYQQDPGMELHLIHYSYGVNSTEKGDLSSESTVSRIRTEHFPLTLESARPSHTSQYLCASRSGDRGNSPLHFGNGTRLTVT.

This clonotype occurred once. The chain carries TRBV10-3 and TRBJ2-5; D gene ambiguous. V was shortened by 10 bases and J by 2 bases, with 17 bases between the two germline ends. CDR3 size: 14 residues. The germline V gene has CDR1 ENHRY and CDR2 SYGVKD. CDR3 nucleotides: TGTGCCAGCACCAACACCGTAATACAAGAGACCCAGTACTTC. Encoded protein: CASTNTVIQETQYF.

In its sample, this clonotype was seen many times. The chain is built from TRBV7-6 and TRBJ2-7, with TRBD1 matching 11 bases. The V gene's germline CDR1 is SGHVS and CDR2 FNYEAQ. The CDR3 consists of 16 residues. Trimming cost V 5 bases and J 4 bases; bases outside gene matches: 10. The CDR3 nucleotides read TGTGCCAGCAGCCCTGGACCCGGGACAGGGGGTTACGAGCAGTACTTC. Amino acid sequence: CASSPGPGTGGYEQYF.

Note on this clonotype: The CDR3 end shows no conserved phenylalanine or tryptophan, and so a read error is likely. The chain is built from TRBV20-1 and TRBJ1-1, with D hard to call. The CDR3 covers 15 residues. The germline gives CDR1 DFQATT, CDR2 SNEGSKA (reference sequence). The V gene lost 0 bases and the J gene lost 7 bases, with 18 bases spanning the gap. CDR3 loop: CSARDTVRASGEAFS. The CDR3 nucleotides read TGCAGTGCTAGAGATACTGTGAGGGCTTCGGGTGAAGCTTTCTCT.

This clonotype was seen a handful of times. The chain combines TRBV7-6 with TRBJ2-5, with TRBD2 matching 7 bases. V lost 0 bases, J lost 2 bases, and 6 bases stayed unmatched. This CDR3 spans 16 amino acids. Germline CDR1 is SGHVS and CDR2 is FNYEAQ. The CDR3 sequence: CASSLAGGKSQETQYF. In nucleotides, the CDR3 is TGTGCCAGCAGCTTAGCGGGGGGGAAATCTCAAGAGACCCAGTACTTC.

This clonotype was seen only a few times. The J gene is TRBJ2-2, the V gene TRBV9; D is ambiguous. There are 12 residues in the CDR3. Trimming stripped 5 bases from V and 6 bases from J, with 8 bases between. Looked up from germline, CDR1 is SGDLS and CDR2 is YYNGEE. CDR3 sequence reads: CASRGAPGELFF. In DNA, the CDR3 is TGTGCCAGCAGGGGTGCTCCCGGGGAGCTGTTTTTT.